Below, one T cell receptor (beta chain) is given with its context. Its antigen remains unidentified. MiXCR was run by TCRdb on the 5' RACE reads, yielding one entry per CDR3 protein. Here the sample spans under 550,000 distinct CDR3 sequences, around a fifth being singletons. This entry comes from a study of T cells after yellow fever vaccination. Overall study: The SMART-Seq v4 Ultra Low Input method served to prepare the low-cell-number fractions. The study, taken as a whole, reports: The appearance of a small share of clonotypes in both CD4 and CD8 compartments was observed. Abundant clonotypes from the bulk population could get into FACS-sorted repertoires as contaminants. Most primary-vaccination clones reappeared after the booster (approximately 96% CD4, about 88% CD8).

The CDR3 covers 11 residues. Trimming stripped 3 bases from V and 4 bases from J, with 6 bases between. Germline V gene data show CDR1 as SQVTM and CDR2 as ANQGSEA. The source of this sequence is a man between 18 and 35 years old who received the YFV17D yellow fever vaccine. Sample: PBMCs, taken 20 to 25 days after the first yellow fever vaccination. This sequence joins TRBV29-1 and TRBJ1-1; D ambiguous. The CDR3 spells CSVDFGTEAFF. The CDR3 DNA reads TGCAGCGTTGATTTTGGCACTGAAGCTTTCTTT.